Detailed here is one TCR beta chain. This specimen comes from a study of CD8+ T cells in alopecia areata. On the study more broadly: Treated patients swallowed 5 to 10 mg of oral tofacitinib twice daily.

There are 14 residues in the CDR3. The V end lost 2 bases, the J end lost 0 bases, and 7 bases lay between the germline ends. Germline CDR1 reads GTSNPN; CDR2 reads SVGIG (reference sequence). Sequencing templates came from extracted RNA that was reverse transcribed into cDNA. The table came from immunoSEQ multiplex PCR; TCRdb's copy has only in-frame clones and leaves some out. The table has roughly 120,000 clones, approximately 52% seen once. As to treatment: oral pan-JAK inhibitor, 5-10 mg twice daily. The sequencing here drew on CD8+ T cells sorted from blood, taken at week 4, from a patient treated with tofacitinib. J is TRBJ1-4 and V is TRBV30; TRBD1 is a possible D gene (5 bases). The origin of this receptor is a human donor with alopecia areata. In DNA, the CDR3 is TGTGCCTGGAGTCAGGGTGCAACTAATGAAAAACTGTTTTTT. This sequence encodes CAWSQGATNEKLFF.